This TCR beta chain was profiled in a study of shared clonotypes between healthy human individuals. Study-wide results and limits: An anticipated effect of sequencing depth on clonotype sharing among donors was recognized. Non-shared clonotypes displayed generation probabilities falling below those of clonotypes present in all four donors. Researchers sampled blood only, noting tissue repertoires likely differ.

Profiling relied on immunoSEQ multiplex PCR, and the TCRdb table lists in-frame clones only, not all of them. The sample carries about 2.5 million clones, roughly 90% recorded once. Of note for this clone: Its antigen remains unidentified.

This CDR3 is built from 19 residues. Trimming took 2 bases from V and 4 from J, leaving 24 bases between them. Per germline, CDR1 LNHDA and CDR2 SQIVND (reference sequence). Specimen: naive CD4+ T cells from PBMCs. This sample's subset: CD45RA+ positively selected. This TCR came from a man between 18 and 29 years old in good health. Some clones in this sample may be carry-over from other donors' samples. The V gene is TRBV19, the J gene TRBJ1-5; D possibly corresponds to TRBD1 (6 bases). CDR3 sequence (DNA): TGTGCCAGTAGTATATCGGGGGCGGGGGAAAACCTGAGAAATCAGCCCCAGCATTTT. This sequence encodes CASSISGAGENLRNQPQHF.